What follows describes a single T cell receptor (beta chain). Produced via immunoSEQ multiplex PCR; TCRdb's table is partial and in-frame only. Here the sample spans some 67,000 clones, around 90% being singletons. Trimming took off 6 bases at V and 2 bases at J, with 15 bases between the two ends. CDR1 MDHEN and CDR2 SYDVKM come from the germline V gene. The CDR3 has 15 residues. This entry comes from a study of T cell changes during pregnancy in multiple sclerosis. The sequence derives from a female donor with multiple sclerosis, enrolled in a pregnancy study. The sequencing here drew on peripheral blood, taken after pregnancy. The chain joins TRBV28 to TRBJ2-3; TRBD1 is a possible D gene (6 bases). The CDR3 loop is CASSWRRQATDTQYF. The CDR3 bases are TGTGCCAGCAGCTGGAGAAGACAGGCCACAGATACGCAGTATTTT.